This record concerns one T cell receptor (beta chain) sequence. This receptor's antigen is unknown. Per-base quality was not reported, and no clone a single base away is much larger than it. The immunoSEQ Assay, a bias-controlled multiplex PCR, was used to amplify TCRbeta CDR3 regions from genomic DNA. The paper's data handling went like this. Within the assay, amplification of reference gene primers was used to estimate how many nucleated cells each sample contained. To quantify the absolute abundance of each unique TCRbeta CDR3 rearrangement, sequence reads were collapsed and filtered. Productive Simpson clonality was computed per sample as the square root of Simpson's diversity index over productive rearrangements. Entries here come from immuneACCESS through TCRdb and include only in-frame sequences with V and J called. Some clones fail to appear in such tables; in the studies checked, an unresolved V gene covers under half of the shortfall, and the cause of the remainder is unknown. V and J calls and clone size follow that table, whereas D and trimming were derived from the DNA. Present in this sample are about 190,000 clones, about 85% of which were seen just once. Clones ranked in the top ten supply 1.1% of the sample.

Unmatched junction bases come to 4, with V trimmed by 4 bases and J by 5 bases. CDR1 SGHNT and CDR2 YYREEE were looked up in the germline V gene (reference sequence). From the cysteine up to the phenylalanine, the CDR3 has a length of 14 residues. The DNA shown is the 42-base CDR3, in frame from base 1. Collaborating institutions collected whole blood in K2EDTA tubes following their own protocols. For TCRbeta analysis, collaborators shipped samples as frozen whole blood, isolated PBMCs, or DNA extracted from either of those sample types. The sample comes from a study of blood T cell repertoires in COVID-19 (dated by TCRdb to 2019 to 2021). Concerning the study at large: The collaborator samples originated in the United States, Italy and Spain and spanned the acute and convalescent phases of COVID-19. A de-identified subject ID, COVID-19 status, age in years and sex were almost always included in the sample metadata. Where available, HLA class I and class II types were taken from metadata supplied by the sample provider and were not determined by assay-based typing. Deeply sampled blood TCRbeta repertoires from subjects exposed to, actively infected with, or recovered from COVID-19 were included in the dataset. The repertoires were released in a freely available public database intended as a resource for research on the immune response to SARS-CoV-2. The prospective study material was composed of cDNA or gDNA derived from T cells, B-cell-depleted T cells, or PBMCs. The samples were drawn from two sources: the first 160 participants of the ongoing ImmuneRACE study, and approximately 1,300 subjects contributed by 6 global collaborators.

Overall results and qualifications from the work: The amount of clinical and demographic metadata varied by source and participant and was provided uncurated.

This receptor was obtained from a man aged 25 to 40 with acute or convalescent COVID-19. The sequence joins TRBV5-4 to TRBJ1-1; TRBD1 fits 11 bases in the junction. Sample: peripheral blood. The DNA sequence is as follows: TGTGCCAGCAGCGCTGGACAGGGGGCGACTGAAGCTTTCTTT. Its product reads: CASSAGQGATEAFF.